Below, 32 T cell receptor beta chains from the same sample are listed, as sequenced in a study of cytomegalovirus exposure and HLA in healthy donors. Use of 60 Vbeta and 13 Jbeta primers characterized the PCR. The repertoire was sequenced with immunoSEQ multiplex PCR; TCRdb's copy has only in-frame clones and lacks some. In the table there are 90,000 to 100,000 clones, roughly two thirds of which are singletons. Sequencing used PBMCs. These receptors came from a female donor in good health and CMV-seronegative.

V gene TRBV5-1 combines with J gene TRBJ1-5; 9 bases agree with TRBD1. Per the germline V gene, CDR1 is SGHRS and CDR2 is YFSETQ. The CDR3 is made up of 14 amino acids. Trimming took 2 bases from V and 5 from J; bases not matched to a gene: 2. The CDR3, as DNA: TGCGCCAGCAGCTTCCGGACAGGGGATCAGCCCCAGCATTTT. Amino acids: CASSFRTGDQPQHF.

This clone came up a few times. The chain uses TRBV28 and TRBJ1-5, with 7 bases identical to TRBD1. The CDR3 is 16 residues long. Germline loops: CDR1 MDHEN, CDR2 SYDVKM. With 6 bases clipped from V and 0 bases from J, the junction kept 8 bases outside the gene matches. This chain's CDR3 is CASRWDRTYSNQPQHF. CDR3 nucleotide sequence: TGTGCCAGCAGATGGGACAGAACATATAGCAATCAGCCCCAGCATTTT.

Comments on this clone: The junction differs from germline at one of its ends, possibly a read error. The J gene is TRBJ2-1, the V gene TRBV7-7; a possible D gene is TRBD1 (6 bases). The CDR3 is made up of 13 amino acids. Germline-derived CDR1 and CDR2 are SSHAT and FNYEAQ (reference sequence). CDR3 protein: CASSLDSINEQFF. The CDR3, as DNA: TGTGCTAGCAGCTTGGACAGTATCAATGAGCAGTTCTTC.

This clone occurred a few times. The J gene is TRBJ1-1, the V gene TRBV7-3; D perhaps matches TRBD1 (5 bases). The CDR3 contains 14 residues. Trimming took 5 bases from V and 5 from J, leaving 15 bases between them. CDR1 SGHTA and CDR2 FQGTGA come from the germline V gene. CDR3 sequence (DNA): TGTGCCAGCAGCCCGACGGGCGGGGGGACTGAAGCTTTCTTT. This gives the protein CASSPTGGGTEAFF.

This clone was observed a handful of times. The chain is built from TRBV4-3 and TRBJ2-3; 9 positions agree with TRBD2. The CDR3 spans 15 residues. With 1 base clipped from V and 4 bases from J, the junction kept 3 bases outside the gene matches. Germline CDR1 reads LGHNA; CDR2 reads YSLEER. The CDR3 DNA sequence: TGCGCCAGCAGCCAAGGCGGGGGGGCATCAGATACGCAGTATTTT. Its translation is CASSQGGGASDTQYF.

The chain is built from TRBV5-1 and TRBJ2-7; TRBD1 matches 7 bases. The V gene end was trimmed by 4 bases and the J gene end by 3 bases; junction bases not matched to a gene: 10. The CDR3 extends over 15 amino acids. The germline CDR1 and CDR2 sequences are SGHRS and YFSETQ. The CDR3 region is CASSPWTGDNYEQYF. As DNA, the CDR3 is TGCGCCAGCAGCCCCTGGACAGGAGACAACTACGAGCAGTACTTC.

The CDR3 region has the DNA TGCAGCGGTGTGGGGACAGGCGGGACTGAAGCTTTCTTT. This codes for CSGVGTGGTEAFF. The J gene is TRBJ1-1, the V gene TRBV29-1, with 8 bases fitting TRBD1. V shed 7 bases, J shed 5 bases, and the junction held 9 bases outside the gene matches. The germline V gene encodes CDR1 SQVTM and CDR2 ANQGSEA. The CDR3 runs to 13 residues.

The gene calls are TRBV19 and TRBJ2-7, with D unresolved. V was shortened by 4 bases and J by 0 bases, with 10 bases between the two germline ends. Germline values: CDR1 LNHDA, CDR2 SQIVND (reference sequence). The CDR3 extends over 14 amino acids. As DNA, the CDR3 is TGTGCCAGTAGTAATCCCCGGGTCTCCTACGAGCAGTACTTC. This translates into CASSNPRVSYEQYF. The full variable domain, in which reference TRBV19 and TRBJ2-7 provide the parts outside the CDR3, is DGGITQSPKYLFRKEGQNVTLSCEQNLNHDAMYWYRQDPGQGLRLIYYSQIVNDFQKGDIAEGYSVSREKKESFPLTVTSAQKNPTAFYLCASSNPRVSYEQYFGPGTRLTVT.

V is TRBV6-5 and J is TRBJ2-7; TRBD2 agrees at 10 bases. The CDR3 extends over 14 amino acids. Unmatched junction bases numbered 3, after V lost 0 bases and J lost 7 bases. Germline values: CDR1 MNHEY, CDR2 SVGAGI. The CDR3 region is CASSYSTTSGEQYF. The CDR3 nucleotides read TGTGCCAGCAGTTACTCGACGACTAGCGGGGAGCAGTACTTC.

The chain couples TRBV11-3 to TRBJ2-1, with 11 bases lining up with TRBD2. This CDR3 spans 17 amino acids. The germline V gene has CDR1 SGHNT and CDR2 YENEEA. The trim removed 0 bases at V and 6 bases at J, leaving 7 bases unmatched. The CDR3 coding sequence is TGTGCCAGCAGCTTAGAAGGTTGGCTAGCGGGGGGCAATGAGCAGTTCTTC. Its translation: CASSLEGWLAGGNEQFF.

The table lists this clone with a few counts. V and J are TRBV5-1 and TRBJ2-7; a weak D match, TRBD1 (5 bases). The V end lost 6 bases, the J end lost 2 bases, and 15 bases lay between the germline ends. Germline V CDR1 and CDR2: SGHRS, YFSETQ. The CDR3 extends over 14 amino acids. Here the CDR3 reads CASKNAGSTYEQYF. CDR3 sequence (DNA): TGCGCCAGCAAGAACGCAGGGTCGACCTACGAGCAGTACTTC.

This clone was seen a single time. The chain is built from TRBV5-8 and TRBJ1-1, with D perhaps matching TRBD1 (5 bases). Germline lookup yields CDR1 SGHTS and CDR2 YDEGEE. V was pared by 6 bases and J by 0 bases, with 12 bases between. The CDR3 length is 14 residues. The CDR3 DNA is TGTGCCAGCACCATAATGACAGTGAACACTGAAGCTTTCTTT. This codes for CASTIMTVNTEAFF.

The chain joins TRBV5-1 to TRBJ2-6; D is possibly TRBD2 (5 bases). The CDR3 length is 15 residues. V lost 4 bases to trimming and J lost 4 bases, with 12 bases between them. Germline loops: CDR1 SGHRS, CDR2 YFSETQ. CDR3 sequence (DNA): TGCGCCAGCAGCCCTGTCCCGGGAGGGGCCAACGTCCTGACTTTC. It encodes CASSPVPGGANVLTF.

J is TRBJ2-2 and V is TRBV30, with D maybe TRBD1 (6 bases). The CDR3 consists of 12 residues. The V and J ends lost 2 bases and 7 bases respectively, with 8 bases between them. Germline CDR1 GTSNPN, CDR2 SVGIG (reference sequence). CDR3 residues: CAWSPGVGELFF. For the CDR3, the DNA is TGTGCCTGGAGTCCAGGGGTCGGGGAGCTGTTTTTT.

V and J are TRBV28 and TRBJ2-7; 11 nucleotides agree with TRBD1. The V and J ends lost 5 bases and 5 bases, in that order; junction bases with no gene match: 5. The CDR3 is 14 residues long. The germline CDR1 and CDR2 sequences are MDHEN and SYDVKM. CDR3 DNA sequence: TGTGCCAGCAGTCCCCGGACAGGGGGCAACGAGCAGTACTTC. It codes for CASSPRTGGNEQYF.

This chain links TRBV6-4 with TRBJ2-1; 7 bases match TRBD2. V gave up 5 bases and J gave up 6 bases; unmatched junction bases: 7. CDR1 and CDR2 from the germline V gene are MRHNA and SNTAGT. The CDR3 totals 14 residues. The CDR3, as DNA: TGTGCCAGCAGTCCTGGACTAGAGGTCAATGAGCAGTTCTTC. Residues: CASSPGLEVNEQFF.

This clone was counted between two and nine times. CDR3 in amino acids: CASSEVGAMNTEAFF. DNA of the CDR3: TGTGCCAGCAGTGAAGTTGGGGCGATGAACACTGAAGCTTTCTTT. The rearrangement joins TRBV6-1 to TRBJ1-1; D perhaps matches TRBD1 (5 bases). V was trimmed by 1 base and J by 0 bases, leaving 9 bases between them. This CDR3 spans 15 amino acids. The germline V gene encodes CDR1 MNHNS and CDR2 SASEGT.

The chain is built from TRBV6-6 and TRBJ1-5; TRBD1 might be the D (6 bases). With 10 bases removed from V and 1 base from J, the gap between germline ends came to 17 bases. Germline values: CDR1 MNHNY, CDR2 SVGAGI (reference sequence). CDR3 length: 15 residues. The CDR3 reads CAITEGGLSNQPQHF. The CDR3 DNA follows: TGTGCCATCACCGAGGGGGGGCTGAGCAATCAGCCCCAGCATTTT.

The CDR3 sequence: CANPSWANSPLHF. DNA for the CDR3: TGTGCCAATCCTTCGTGGGCCAATTCACCCCTCCACTTT. The chain uses TRBV6-5 and TRBJ1-6; no reliable D call. This CDR3 spans 13 amino acids. V gave up 10 bases and J gave up 7 bases, with 14 bases separating them. Germline CDR1 and CDR2: MNHEY and SVGAGI.

The J gene is TRBJ2-1, the V gene TRBV28, with 7 nucleotides matching TRBD1. In germline, CDR1 is MDHEN, CDR2 SYDVKM. The CDR3 runs 14 residues. V was clipped by 6 bases and J by 4 bases; unmatched bases: 6. The CDR3 spells CASSRTGLYNEQFF. CDR3 coding DNA: TGTGCCAGCAGCCGGACAGGTCTATACAATGAGCAGTTCTTC.

This clone was seen a few times. The chain joins TRBV28 to TRBJ1-2; maybe TRBD1 (6 bases). Germline V gene lookup returns CDR1 MDHEN and CDR2 SYDVKM. The germline V and J ends were trimmed by 6 bases and 4 bases, with 12 bases remaining between them. The CDR3 consists of 13 residues. This chain's CDR3 is CASRNRVPYGYTF. The CDR3 DNA reads TGTGCCAGCAGAAACAGGGTTCCCTATGGCTACACCTTC.

This chain links TRBV6-1 with TRBJ2-2, with D possibly matching TRBD2 (5 bases). The CDR3 is made up of 14 amino acids. The V end lost 5 bases, the J end lost 7 bases, and 14 bases lay between the germline ends. Germline CDR1 MNHNS, CDR2 SASEGT. The DNA of the CDR3 is TGTGCCAGCAGTCGGACGGAGGAGAGCGGGGAGCTGTTTTTT. Translation gives CASSRTEESGELFF.

A few counts support this clone. The chain is built from TRBV11-2 and TRBJ2-1, with a weak D call TRBD2 (6 bases). V was clipped by 2 bases and J by 2 bases, with 10 bases between them. From germline, CDR1 is SGHAT and CDR2 FQNNGV. The CDR3 runs 15 residues. Here the CDR3 DNA reads TGTGCCAGCAGCTTACGGGGGAGGCCCTACAATGAGCAGTTCTTC. Amino acids: CASSLRGRPYNEQFF.

In its sample, this clone was seen once. The chain employs TRBV2 and TRBJ1-2, with D unclear. Per the germline V gene, CDR1 is SNHLY and CDR2 is FYNNEI. The ends were cut back, 6 bases at V and 2 bases at J, with 13 bases in the middle. CDR3 length equals 14 residues. The CDR3 DNA follows: TGTGCCAGCAGCCCCTTGGCACTAAACTATGGCTACACCTTC. The encoded protein is CASSPLALNYGYTF.

This clone showed up just a few times. V gene TRBV6-1 combines with J gene TRBJ2-5; 12 nucleotides line up with TRBD2. The CDR3 runs to 15 residues. Unmatched junction bases numbered 5, after V lost 4 bases and J lost 5 bases. The germline V gene has CDR1 MNHNS and CDR2 SASEGT. In DNA form, the CDR3 reads TGTGCCAGCAGTGTCCTAGCGGGGGGGGCGGAGACCCAGTACTTC. It encodes CASSVLAGGAETQYF.

V gene TRBV19 combines with J gene TRBJ1-2, with D unresolved. In germline, CDR1 is LNHDA, CDR2 SQIVND (reference sequence). This CDR3 is 13 amino acids long. V lost 5 bases, J lost 6 bases, and 13 bases lay in between. CDR3 coding DNA: TGTGCCAGTAGTCCGCGAGGGTCGGATGGCTACACCTTC. Protein sequence: CASSPRGSDGYTF.

This chain connects TRBV30 to TRBJ2-1; D is possibly TRBD2 (6 bases). Trimming pared 2 bases from V and 8 bases from J, leaving 22 bases between. CDR3 length: 16 amino acids. Germline CDR1 is GTSNPN and CDR2 is SVGIG (reference sequence). The CDR3 sequence: CAWSSSGYRQLDEQFF. Here the CDR3 DNA reads TGTGCCTGGAGTTCGAGCGGGTACAGACAATTAGATGAGCAGTTCTTC.

V is TRBV28 and J is TRBJ2-3, with 8 nucleotides matching TRBD1. Germline-derived CDR1 and CDR2 are MDHEN and SYDVKM. V dropped 3 bases and J dropped 1; count of bases not matched to a gene: 6. This CDR3 is built from 16 residues. CDR3 amino acids: CASSLIEGQGTDTQYF. In DNA form, the CDR3 reads TGTGCCAGCAGTTTGATAGAGGGACAGGGCACAGATACGCAGTATTTT.

The chain recombines TRBV29-1 with TRBJ2-1, with 9 bases matching TRBD2. Germline V CDR1 and CDR2: SQVTM, ANQGSEA. The length of the CDR3 is 13 residues. Trimming removed 8 bases from V and 8 bases from J; junction bases left unmatched: 10. The CDR3 spells CSTQREAWDEQFF. The CDR3 DNA reads as TGCAGCACACAGCGGGAGGCGTGGGATGAGCAGTTCTTC.

The chain couples TRBV6-1 to TRBJ2-4; 13 bases are shared with TRBD2. CDR1 and CDR2 from the germline V gene are MNHNS and SASEGT. After removal of 4 bases from V and 0 bases from J, the junction contained 12 bases not matched to a gene. The CDR3 sequence is 20 residues long. CDR3 nucleotides: TGTGCCAGCAGTGGACGGCCCGGACTAGCGGGAGTCCAAGCCAAAAACATTCAGTACTTC. It specifies CASSGRPGLAGVQAKNIQYF.

The J gene is TRBJ1-2, the V gene TRBV27, with TRBD1 matching over 10 bases. V lost 0 bases, J lost 8 bases, and 6 bases stayed unmatched. The CDR3 is made up of 15 amino acids. Germline CDR1 and CDR2: MNHEY and SMNVEV (reference sequence). CDR3 in amino acids: CASSLSRQGARGYTF. CDR3 sequence (DNA): TGTGCCAGCAGTTTATCCCGACAGGGGGCGAGAGGCTACACCTTC.

V and J are TRBV5-1 and TRBJ1-2; D remains unclear. CDR1 is SGHRS, CDR2 YFSETQ, per germline. V shed 0 bases and J shed 4 bases, with 16 bases lying between them. This CDR3 has 16 amino acids. CDR3 in amino acids: CASSLAPAGMSYGYTF. As DNA, the CDR3 is TGCGCCAGCAGCTTGGCCCCGGCGGGGATGAGCTATGGCTACACCTTC. Filled out from reference TRBV5-1 and TRBJ1-2, the complete variable domain reads KAGVTQTPRYLIKTRGQQVTLSCSPISGHRSVSWYQQTPGQGLQFLFEYFSETQRNKGNFPGRFSGRQFSNSRSEMNVSTLELGDSALYLCASSLAPAGMSYGYTFGSGTRLTVV.